Listed here are 12 T cell receptor beta chains from one sample, sequenced in a study of CD8 T cells in Susac syndrome. The RNA, about 0.5 to 1 ug, was put through reverse transcription using random hexamers. TCRdb passed the immunoSEQ multiplex PCR reads through MiXCR, listing each CDR3 protein once. This sample has about 120,000 distinct CDR3 sequences, with less than 95% found just once. The sample comprised CD4+ T cells from PBMCs. These TCRs come from a human donor in good health.

This rearrangement joins TRBV28 to TRBJ2-7; 7 nucleotides match TRBD2. This CDR3 spans 15 amino acids. From germline, CDR1 is MDHEN and CDR2 SYDVKM. V was clipped by 5 bases and J by 2 bases; unmatched bases: 9. The CDR3 bases are TGTGCCAGCAGTGGGGGTAGCGGGTGGACCTACGAGCAGTACTTC. It is translated as CASSGGSGWTYEQYF. The full variable domain, its missing parts supplied by reference TRBV28 and TRBJ2-7, is DVKVTQSSRYLVKRTGEKVFLECVQDMDHENMFWYRQDPGLGLRLIYFSYDVKMKEKGDIPEGYSVSREKKERFSLILESASTNQTSMYLCASSGGSGWTYEQYFGPGTRLTVT.

CDR3 amino acids: CASSLVPGLNQPQHF. The CDR3 region has the DNA TGTGCCAGCAGTTTAGTCCCAGGGTTAAATCAGCCCCAGCATTTT. The J gene is TRBJ1-5, the V gene TRBV28; D is perhaps TRBD1 (5 bases). CDR3 length: 15 residues. CDR1 is MDHEN and CDR2 is SYDVKM in the germline V gene. V shed 2 bases and J shed 4 bases, with 12 bases lying between them. Together with reference TRBV28 and TRBJ1-5, the CDR3 gives the full variable domain: DVKVTQSSRYLVKRTGEKVFLECVQDMDHENMFWYRQDPGLGLRLIYFSYDVKMKEKGDIPEGYSVSREKKERFSLILESASTNQTSMYLCASSLVPGLNQPQHFGDGTRLSIL.

J is TRBJ1-2 and V is TRBV19; D unclear. Trimming removed 6 bases from V and 2 bases from J, with 16 bases in between. The CDR3 sequence is 15 residues long. Germline loops: CDR1 LNHDA, CDR2 SQIVND (reference sequence). The chain's CDR3 is CASSKIVSENYGYTF. The CDR3 DNA sequence: TGTGCCAGTAGCAAGATCGTGTCGGAGAACTATGGCTACACCTTC.

The genes are TRBV25-1 and TRBJ1-1, with a tentative D call TRBD1 (6 bases). CDR1 is MGHDK, CDR2 SYGVNS, per germline. V lost 5 bases to trimming and J lost 3 bases, with 13 bases between them. This CDR3 has 14 amino acids. DNA of the CDR3: TGTGCCAGCAGTCGAGGGGGGTCCGACACTGAAGCTTTCTTT. This codes for CASSRGGSDTEAFF.

In DNA form, the CDR3 reads TGTGCCAGCAGCTTAGGAGACTTGGGGCAGCCCCAGCATTTT. It yields the protein CASSLGDLGQPQHF. The chain joins TRBV7-8 to TRBJ1-5, with unresolved D. V gave up 1 base and J gave up 7 bases, with 11 bases separating them. Germline V gene data show CDR1 as SGHVS and CDR2 as FQNEAQ. The CDR3 length is 14 residues.

The chain has TRBV19 and TRBJ1-2, with a possible D match to TRBD1 (5 bases). Germline V gives CDR1 LNHDA, CDR2 SQIVND (reference sequence). The CDR3 contains 15 residues. V lost 0 bases to trimming and J lost 5 bases, with 13 bases between them. The CDR3 region is CASSIDGGTEYGYTF. In nucleotides, the CDR3 is TGTGCCAGTAGTATAGATGGAGGGACGGAGTATGGCTACACCTTC.

The CDR3 bases are TGTGCCAGCACCCTAAGAGGGGGAGGGAACACCGGGGAGCTGTTTTTT. Its translation: CASTLRGGGNTGELFF. This chain uses TRBV3-1 with TRBJ2-2; D tentatively reads TRBD1 or TRBD2 (6 bases each). The CDR3 has 16 residues. Trimming shortened V by 7 bases and J by 1 base, and 16 bases separated the two germline ends. Germline V lookup: CDR1 LGHDT, CDR2 YNNKEL (reference sequence).

The chain employs TRBV29-1 and TRBJ1-4, with a tentative D call TRBD1 (6 bases). Looked up from germline, CDR1 is SQVTM and CDR2 is ANQGSEA. The V and J ends lost 4 bases and 4 bases respectively, with 13 bases between them. The CDR3 contains 14 residues. CDR3 nucleotides: TGCAGCGTTGCTGAGGGGGTGGGTAATGAAAAACTGTTTTTT. Residues: CSVAEGVGNEKLFF.

V is TRBV29-1 and J is TRBJ2-1; 16 bases line up with TRBD2. Losses at the gene ends were 3 bases for V and 3 bases for J; bases not matched to a gene: 11. Germline V gene lookup returns CDR1 SQVTM and CDR2 ANQGSEA. CDR3 length: 19 residues. The CDR3 loop reads CSVDHQPGLAGGFYNEQFF. CDR3 DNA: TGCAGCGTTGACCACCAACCGGGACTAGCGGGAGGGTTCTACAATGAGCAGTTCTTC.

This rearrangement joins TRBV7-9 to TRBJ2-1; 8 positions agree with TRBD1. The V gene end was trimmed by 5 bases and the J gene end by 2 bases; junction bases not matched to a gene: 8. This CDR3 has 16 amino acids. Germline CDR1 and CDR2: SEHNR and FQNEAQ (reference sequence). The CDR3 sequence is CASSPRTGKAYNEQFF. The CDR3 DNA reads as TGTGCCAGCAGCCCACGGACAGGGAAGGCCTACAATGAGCAGTTCTTC.

The gene calls are TRBV2 and TRBJ1-1; D is ambiguous. The CDR3 contains 12 residues. V lost 4 bases and J lost 4, with 7 bases in between. Germline CDR1 is SNHLY and CDR2 is FYNNEI. The CDR3 DNA follows: TGTGCCAGCAGTGCGGGGAGCACTGAAGCTTTCTTT. Amino acids: CASSAGSTEAFF.

The genes are TRBV7-2 and TRBJ2-5, with D perhaps TRBD1 (5 bases). Germline V gene data show CDR1 as SGHTA and CDR2 as FQGNSA. CDR3 size: 13 residues. V was shortened by 1 base and J by 4 bases, with 7 bases between the two germline ends. The CDR3 bases are TGTGCCAGCAGCTTAGGACAGCGAGAGACCCAGTACTTC. Translating gives CASSLGQRETQYF.